The following is a T cell receptor (beta chain) sequence with its context. In the authors' methods: Nucleated cell number was recorded as an estimate derived from reference gene primer amplification. Sequencing used immunoSEQ multiplex PCR; TCRdb keeps in-frame clones, though not all of them. That table furnishes V, J and clone size, whereas the DNA furnished D and trimming. The repertoire holds approximately 90,000 clones, with 75% to 85% as singletons. The data stem from a study of blood T cell repertoires in COVID-19. About the research overall: Italy, Spain and the United States were the sources of the convalescent and acute COVID-19 samples. The analysed material was cDNA or gDNA that came from T cells, B-cell-depleted T cells, or PBMCs.

The CDR3 totals 16 residues. The germline gives CDR1 SGHAT, CDR2 FQNNGV. J lost 10 bases, V lost 6 bases, and 16 bases had no gene match. The sample consisted of peripheral blood. The rearrangement links TRBV11-2 to TRBJ2-1; the match to TRBD2 covers 9 bases. The clonotype originates from an elderly woman with acute or convalescent COVID-19. The CDR3 bases are TGTGCCAGCAGATCTAGTTTTGGCGGGAGGGTAGGGGAGCAGTTCTTC. Amino acids: CASRSSFGGRVGEQFF.